This TCR beta chain was retrieved from a study of blood T cell repertoires in COVID-19. Across the whole study: Italy, Spain and the United States were the sources of the convalescent and acute COVID-19 samples. T cells, B-cell-depleted T cells, or PBMCs provided the cDNA or gDNA that served as material.

In the original analysis: Quantification of nucleated cells was approximated via reference gene primer amplification. Here immunoSEQ multiplex PCR was the method, and the copy in TCRdb shows in-frame clones only, minus some. V and J calls and clone size are copied from that table; D and trimming were computed from the DNA. Among about 210,000 clones listed, about 78% were seen once. Trimming took 1 base from V and 7 from J; bases not matched to a gene: 14. Germline-derived CDR1 and CDR2 are LGHDT and YNNKEL (reference sequence). The CDR3 extends over 17 amino acids. The sequenced sample consisted of peripheral blood. The chain recombines TRBV3-1 (or the pseudogene TRBV3-2) with TRBJ2-7; TRBD1 agrees at 9 bases. The clonotype was recovered from a woman between 65 and 79 years old with acute or convalescent COVID-19. The CDR3 nucleotides read TGTGCCAGCAGCCAAGTTGCCGGGACAGGGCTCCGTTTGGAGCAGTACTTC. Encoded protein: CASSQVAGTGLRLEQYF.